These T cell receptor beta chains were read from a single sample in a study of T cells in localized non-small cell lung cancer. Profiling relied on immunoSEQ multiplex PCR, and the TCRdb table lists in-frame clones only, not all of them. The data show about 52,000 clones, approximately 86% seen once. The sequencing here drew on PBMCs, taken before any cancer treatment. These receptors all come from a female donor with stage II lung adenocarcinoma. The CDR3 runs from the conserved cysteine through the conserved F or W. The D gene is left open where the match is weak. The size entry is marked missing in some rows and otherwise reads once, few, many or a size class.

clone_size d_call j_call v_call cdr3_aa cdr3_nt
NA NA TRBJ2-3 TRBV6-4 CASSDSAGGTGGDTQYF TGTGCCAGCAGTGACTCGGCGGGGGGCACAGGGGGAGATACGCAGTATTTT
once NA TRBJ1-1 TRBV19 CASSFGVRDTEAFF TGTGCCAGTAGTTTTGGGGTTCGGGACACTGAAGCTTTCTTT
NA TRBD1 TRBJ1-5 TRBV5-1 CASSLGDSNNQPQHF TGCGCCAGCAGCTTGGGGGACAGCAACAATCAGCCCCAGCATTTT
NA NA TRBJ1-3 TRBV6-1 CASSDRNTDTIYF TGTGCCAGCAGTGACAGGAATACGGACACCATATATTTT
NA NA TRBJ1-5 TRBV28 CASSLRRAGNQPQHF TGTGCCAGCAGTTTAAGGCGAGCGGGCAATCAGCCCCAGCATTTT
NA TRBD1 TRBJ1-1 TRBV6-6 CASSSRDRANTEAFF TGTGCCAGCAGTTCCCGGGACAGGGCGAACACTGAAGCTTTCTTT
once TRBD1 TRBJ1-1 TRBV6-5 CASSPDRRTEAFF TGTGCCAGCAGTCCGGACAGGAGGACCGAAGCTTTCTTT
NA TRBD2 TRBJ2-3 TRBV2 CASRGVAGGRDTQYF TGTGCCAGCAGAGGTGTCGCGGGGGGGAGGGATACGCAGTATTTT
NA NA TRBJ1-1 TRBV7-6 CASSLAAGTLNTEAFF TGTGCCAGCAGCTTAGCGGCTGGCACCTTGAACACTGAAGCTTTCTTT
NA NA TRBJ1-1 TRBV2 CASMTPQTFEAFF TGTGCCAGCATGACCCCGCAAACCTTTGAAGCTTTCTTT
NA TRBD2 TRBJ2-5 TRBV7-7 CASSLGHRRGYQETQYF TGTGCCAGCAGCTTAGGTCATCGGCGGGGGTACCAAGAGACCCAGTACTTC
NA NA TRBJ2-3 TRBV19 CASKPLPSTDTQYF TGTGCCAGTAAACCCCTCCCTAGCACAGATACGCAGTATTTT
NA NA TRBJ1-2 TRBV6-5 CASRLDRTNYGYTF TGTGCCAGCAGACTCGACAGGACTAACTATGGCTACACCTTC
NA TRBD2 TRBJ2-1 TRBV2 CATPHSSGGPMNANEQFF TGTGCCACCCCCCACTCTAGCGGGGGGCCGATGAACGCCAATGAGCAGTTCTTC
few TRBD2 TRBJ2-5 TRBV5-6 CASSLVSGGETQYF TGTGCCAGCAGCTTGGTTAGCGGGGGGGAGACCCAGTACTTC
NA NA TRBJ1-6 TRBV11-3 CASSSQRDTYNSPLHF TGTGCCAGCAGCTCCCAAAGAGATACCTATAATTCACCCCTCCACTTT
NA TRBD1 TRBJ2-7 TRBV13 CASSPRRTGDYEQYF TGTGCCAGCAGCCCAAGACGGACAGGGGACTACGAGCAGTACTTC
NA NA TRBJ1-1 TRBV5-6 CASSRRLNTAGFDTEAFF TGTGCCAGCAGCCGACGTTTGAACACCGCGGGGTTTGACACTGAAGCTTTCTTT
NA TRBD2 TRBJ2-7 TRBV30 CAWIPAGGLYEQYF TGTGCCTGGATCCCAGCGGGGGGGCTTTACGAGCAGTACTTC
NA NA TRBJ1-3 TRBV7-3 CASKQDLSGNTIYF TGTGCCAGCAAACAGGACCTCTCTGGAAACACCATATATTTT
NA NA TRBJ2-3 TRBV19 CASSIDRSQGLSQRTQYF TGTGCCAGTAGTATAGACCGATCGCAGGGCCTGTCCCAGCGTACGCAGTATTTT
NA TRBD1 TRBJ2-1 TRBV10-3 CAISESGTGGRNEQFF TGTGCCATCAGTGAGTCGGGGACAGGGGGGCGCAATGAGCAGTTCTTC
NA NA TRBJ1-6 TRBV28 CASSLAQSTLKPLHF TGTGCCAGCAGTTTAGCACAGTCGACGCTAAAACCCCTCCACTTT
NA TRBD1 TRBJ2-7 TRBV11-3 CASSSGQGEQYF TGTGCCAGCAGCTCCGGACAGGGCGAGCAGTACTTC
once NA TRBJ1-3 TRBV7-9 CASRWGSGNTIYF TGTGCCAGCCGCTGGGGATCTGGAAACACCATATATTTT
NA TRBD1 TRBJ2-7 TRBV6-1 CASSEVGQTYEQYF TGTGCCAGCAGTGAAGTGGGACAGACCTACGAGCAGTACTTC
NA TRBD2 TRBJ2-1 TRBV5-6 CASSIGTSGGNEQFF TGTGCCAGCAGCATCGGGACTAGCGGGGGGAATGAGCAGTTCTTC
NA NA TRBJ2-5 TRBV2 CASSVQGGWETQYF TGTGCCAGCAGTGTACAGGGAGGTTGGGAGACCCAGTACTTC
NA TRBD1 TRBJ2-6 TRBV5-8 CASSFRKRTGGSGANVLTF TGTGCCAGCAGCTTCCGGAAAAGGACAGGGGGCTCTGGGGCCAACGTCCTGACTTTC
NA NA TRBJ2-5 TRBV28 CASSLSGETQYF TGTGCCAGCAGTTTATCGGGAGAGACCCAGTACTTC
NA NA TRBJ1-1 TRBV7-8 CASTRRLNTEAFF TGTGCCAGCACCCGTCGGTTGAACACTGAAGCTTTCTTT
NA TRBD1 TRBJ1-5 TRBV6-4 CASVDRLSNQPQHF TGTGCCAGCGTGGACAGGCTAAGCAATCAGCCCCAGCATTTT
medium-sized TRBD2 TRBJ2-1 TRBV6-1 CASSELAGDAYNEQFF TGTGCCAGCAGTGAACTAGCGGGGGACGCCTACAATGAGCAGTTCTTC
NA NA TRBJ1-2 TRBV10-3 CAISEKGLGYGYTF TGTGCCATCAGTGAAAAGGGGTTGGGCTATGGCTACACCTTC
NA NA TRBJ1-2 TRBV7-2 CASSFRTGYGYTF TGTGCCAGCAGCTTCAGAACGGGCTATGGCTACACCTTC
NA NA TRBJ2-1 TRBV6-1 CASRDPGDNEQFF TGTGCCAGCAGGGACCCCGGGGACAATGAGCAGTTCTTC
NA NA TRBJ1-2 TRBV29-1 CSVQQGNRGYTF TGCAGCGTTCAACAGGGTAATCGTGGCTACACCTTC